The 22 T cell receptor beta chains in this list originate from one sample, sequenced in a study of blood T cell repertoires in COVID-19 (dated by TCRdb to the early 2020s). Libraries came from the immunoSEQ multiplex PCR assay. TCRdb mirrors the immuneACCESS table, restricted to in-frame sequences. Some clones are absent from its copies; in checked studies, under half trace to an unresolved V gene, and the reason for the others is unknown. Here the sample has more than 70,000 clones; approximately 85% occur a single time. The leading ten clones occupy 3.8% of the sample. Sequencing input: peripheral blood. The origin of the receptors is a man aged 60 to 75 with acute or convalescent COVID-19.

J is TRBJ1-3 and V is TRBV11-2; TRBD1 matches 7 bases. The trim removed 5 bases at V and 3 bases at J, leaving 7 bases unmatched. Germline-derived CDR1 and CDR2 are SGHAT and FQNNGV. CDR3 length: 15 residues. CDR3 region: CASSAQGFYGNTIYF. The CDR3 DNA sequence: TGTGCCAGCAGCGCACAGGGGTTTTATGGAAACACCATATATTTT.

The gene calls are TRBV30 and TRBJ2-7; perhaps TRBD1 as D (7 bases). With 4 bases removed from V and 0 bases from J, the gap between germline ends came to 10 bases. The CDR3 consists of 13 residues. Germline assignment: CDR1 GTSNPN and CDR2 SVGIG (reference sequence). The DNA of the CDR3 is TGTGCCTGGACAGGGGGGATCTCCTACGAGCAGTACTTC. Its translation is CAWTGGISYEQYF.

The chain carries TRBV4-1 and TRBJ2-3; 8 bases align to TRBD2. Germline CDR1 reads MGHRA; CDR2 reads YSYEKL. The length of the CDR3 is 18 residues. The V segment lost 0 bases and the J segment 2 bases; nucleotides outside the gene matches: 10. Written as DNA, the CDR3 is TGCGCCAGCAGCCAAGATTCCCCTGGCGGGGGGCCCACAGATACGCAGTATTTT. It translates to CASSQDSPGGGPTDTQYF.

This chain uses TRBV20-1 with TRBJ2-5; 7 bases fit TRBD2. This CDR3 contains 15 residues. V shed 3 bases, J shed 1 base, and the junction held 8 bases outside the gene matches. CDR1 DFQATT and CDR2 SNEGSKA come from the germline V gene (reference sequence). The chain's CDR3 is CSASSRGRAQETQYF. Written as DNA, the CDR3 is TGCAGTGCTAGTTCCCGTGGGAGGGCCCAAGAGACCCAGTACTTC.

This clone was counted once. The chain couples TRBV7-8 to TRBJ2-5, with 13 positions matching TRBD2. CDR3 length: 16 amino acids. Germline V gives CDR1 SGHVS, CDR2 FQNEAQ. J was trimmed by 2 bases and V by 8 bases; bases with no gene match: 8. The CDR3 reads CASLRLAGGVQETQYF. Written as DNA, the CDR3 is TGTGCCAGCCTTAGACTAGCGGGGGGAGTTCAAGAGACCCAGTACTTC.

This clone was detected only once. V and J are TRBV19 and TRBJ1-1; D is possibly TRBD1 (6 bases). The CDR3 has 11 amino acids. Between the trimmed V and J ends, which lost 10 bases and 5 bases, there was a span of 11 bases. Germline V gene data show CDR1 as LNHDA and CDR2 as SQIVND (reference sequence). The CDR3 region has the DNA TGTGCCACCACGCAGGGGACTGAAGCTTTCTTT. Its protein is CATTQGTEAFF.

The V and J genes are TRBV24-1 and TRBJ2-7, with a weak D call TRBD2 (5 bases). Trimming took off 4 bases at V and 2 bases at J, with 8 bases between the two ends. The CDR3 is 13 residues long. Germline V CDR1 and CDR2: KGHDR, SFDVKD. The CDR3 region is CATSDTGTYEQYF. The CDR3 DNA reads TGTGCCACCAGTGACACCGGGACCTACGAGCAGTACTTC.

This clone was counted only a few times. The chain recombines TRBV7-8 with TRBJ2-5; no reliable D call. In germline, CDR1 is SGHVS, CDR2 FQNEAQ. CDR3 size: 15 residues. Trimming pared 4 bases from V and 2 bases from J, leaving 14 bases between. For the CDR3, the DNA is TGTGCCAGCAGCTCCCGACGGGTTGCACAAGAGACCCAGTACTTC. Its translation: CASSSRRVAQETQYF.

V is TRBV5-1 and J is TRBJ2-2; TRBD1 matches 7 bases. This CDR3 comprises 16 residues. V shed 0 bases and J 5 bases; nucleotides not matched to a gene: 7. Germline assignment: CDR1 SGHRS and CDR2 YFSETQ. DNA for the CDR3: TGCGCCAGCAGCTTGGGACAGGGTGGGAGAACCGGGGAGCTGTTTTTT. Its protein is CASSLGQGGRTGELFF.

The rearrangement joins TRBV9 to TRBJ2-1; 9 bases match TRBD2. Germline V CDR1 and CDR2: SGDLS, YYNGEE. This CDR3 region has 16 residues. V was pared by 0 bases and J by 8 bases, with 9 bases of the junction left unmatched. The CDR3: CASSVEASGVVYEQFF. The CDR3 DNA follows: TGTGCCAGCAGCGTAGAGGCTAGCGGGGTAGTCTATGAGCAGTTCTTC.

The chain combines TRBV15 with TRBJ1-1; no reliable D call. With 0 bases removed from V and 0 bases from J, the gap between germline ends came to 11 bases. The CDR3 has 16 residues. The germline V gene encodes CDR1 LNHNV and CDR2 YYDKDF (reference sequence). DNA of the CDR3: TGTGCCACCAGCAGAGATTTCAACTCCATGAACACTGAAGCTTTCTTT. Translated: CATSRDFNSMNTEAFF.

The chain recombines TRBV7-3 with TRBJ2-1; TRBD2 aligns across 9 bases. V shed 1 base, J shed 7 bases, and the junction held 5 bases outside the gene matches. The length of the CDR3 is 15 residues. Germline V gives CDR1 SGHTA, CDR2 FQGTGA. CDR3 protein: CASSLSGGAPNEQFF. CDR3 sequence (DNA): TGTGCCAGCAGCTTAAGCGGGGGGGCGCCGAATGAGCAGTTCTTC.

This clone was detected a few times. The chain couples TRBV13 to TRBJ1-3, with 9 bases that match TRBD1. Germline values: CDR1 PRHDT, CDR2 FYEKMQ (reference sequence). The CDR3 spans 16 residues. The J segment lost 8 bases and the V segment lost 4 bases, leaving 12 bases of the junction unmatched. This CDR3 is CASSSPSDRGGDTIYF. Written as DNA, the CDR3 is TGTGCCAGCAGCTCACCCTCGGACAGGGGTGGCGACACCATATATTTT.

The gene calls are TRBV3-1 (or the pseudogene TRBV3-2) and TRBJ2-7, with 11 bases fitting TRBD2. Losses at the gene ends were 5 bases for V and 7 bases for J; bases not matched to a gene: 10. The germline gives CDR1 LGHDT, CDR2 YNNKEL (reference sequence). The CDR3 extends over 15 amino acids. CDR3 loop: CASSSGVASGREQYF. CDR3 nucleotides: TGTGCCAGCAGCTCAGGGGTGGCTAGCGGGAGGGAGCAGTACTTC.

The chain combines TRBV7-9 with TRBJ1-3; D is undetermined. The V gene lost 6 bases and the J gene lost 1 base, with 7 bases spanning the gap. CDR1 is SEHNR, CDR2 FQNEAQ, per germline (reference sequence). CDR3 length: 13 amino acids. DNA of the CDR3: TGTGCCAGCAGAGAGGGTTCTGGAAACACCATATATTTT. Its translation is CASREGSGNTIYF.

This clone came up many times. The chain is built from TRBV10-1 and TRBJ2-3, with 13 bases identical to TRBD2. Trimming removed 8 bases from V and 4 bases from J; junction bases left unmatched: 6. Germline CDR1 is WNHNN and CDR2 is SYGVQD (reference sequence). This CDR3 is built from 15 residues. The CDR3 nucleotides are TGCGCCAGCGAAACTAGCGGGGGGGCCGCAGATACGCAGTATTTT. Translated, it gives CASETSGGAADTQYF.

The V and J genes are TRBV4-1 and TRBJ1-1, with a tentative D call TRBD1 (5 bases). The CDR3 length is 14 residues. Germline V CDR1 and CDR2: MGHRA, YSYEKL. Trimming cost V 0 bases and J 5 bases, with 10 bases left between them. CDR3 in DNA: TGCGCCAGCAGCCAAGAGATTCGGGGGACTGAAGCTTTCTTT. Its protein product is CASSQEIRGTEAFF.

This chain uses TRBV5-4 with TRBJ2-7; TRBD1 might be the D (5 bases). From germline, CDR1 is SGHNT and CDR2 YYREEE (reference sequence). This CDR3 has 13 amino acids. Trimming left V 2 bases short and J 3 bases short, with 9 bases between. In nucleotides, the CDR3 is TGTGCCAGCAGCTTTGGCAGGGACTACGAGCAGTACTTC. Residues: CASSFGRDYEQYF.

The J gene is TRBJ2-7, the V gene TRBV10-3, with TRBD1 matching 7 bases. The CDR3 has 14 amino acids. V shed 6 bases, J shed 7 bases, and the junction held 12 bases outside the gene matches. Germline V gives CDR1 ENHRY, CDR2 SYGVKD. The CDR3: CAIRRTGPRGEQYF. In DNA form, the CDR3 reads TGTGCCATCAGGAGGACAGGACCCCGTGGGGAGCAGTACTTC.

The chain combines TRBV11-2 with TRBJ2-5; D ambiguous. The CDR3 covers 11 residues. V lost 5 bases and J lost 5, with 6 bases in between. From germline, CDR1 is SGHAT and CDR2 FQNNGV. CDR3 coding DNA: TGTGCCAGCAGCCCTCGGGAGACCCAGTACTTC. Translated, it gives CASSPRETQYF.

The chain links TRBV18 to TRBJ2-1, with 8 nucleotides matching TRBD2. The junction had 6 bases not matched to a gene; V was cut back by 2 bases and J by 6 bases. The CDR3 has 15 residues. CDR1 and CDR2 (germline): KGHSH, LQKENI. CDR3 nucleotide sequence: TGTGCCAGCTCACCAAGGGAGCGGGAGACCAATGAGCAGTTCTTC. This sequence encodes CASSPRERETNEQFF.

This sequence joins TRBV10-3 and TRBJ2-1, with 10 positions matching TRBD1. V was clipped by 3 bases and J by 9 bases; unmatched bases: 8. Germline-derived CDR1 and CDR2 are ENHRY and SYGVKD. This CDR3 is 15 amino acids long. CDR3 in amino acids: CAISDGTGELGEQFF. The CDR3 DNA reads TGTGCCATCAGTGATGGGACAGGGGAGCTAGGTGAGCAGTTCTTC.